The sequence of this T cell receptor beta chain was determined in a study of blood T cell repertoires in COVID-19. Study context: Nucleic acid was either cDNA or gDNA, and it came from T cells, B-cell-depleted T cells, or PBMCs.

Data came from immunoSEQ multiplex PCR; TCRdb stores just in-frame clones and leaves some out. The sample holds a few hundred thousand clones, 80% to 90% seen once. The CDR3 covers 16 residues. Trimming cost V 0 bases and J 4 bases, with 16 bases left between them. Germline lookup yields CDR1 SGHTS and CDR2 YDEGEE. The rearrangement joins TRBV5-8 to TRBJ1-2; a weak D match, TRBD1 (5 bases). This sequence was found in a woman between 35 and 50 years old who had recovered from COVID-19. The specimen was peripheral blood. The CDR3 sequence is CASSLAFAGLPYGYTF. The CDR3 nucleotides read TGTGCCAGCAGCTTGGCCTTCGCAGGGCTTCCCTATGGCTACACCTTC.